The 15 T cell receptor beta chains presented below share a single source sample, sequenced in a study of metastatic and nonmetastatic thyroid tumors. Not a single patient had been given any form of treatment at any point before undergoing thyroid surgery. TCRdb reanalyzed the PCR reads with MiXCR. Of fewer than 25,000 clones listed, 15% to 20% are singletons. The sequenced sample consisted of blood. The receptors here all came from a male donor with papillary thyroid cancer or a benign thyroid nodule (not recorded which). Some clones in this sample may be carry-over from other donors' samples.

The genes are TRBV5-1 and TRBJ1-1, with 8 bases matching TRBD1. The junction had 9 bases not matched to a gene; V was cut back by 4 bases and J by 4 bases. CDR1 and CDR2 (germline): SGHRS, YFSETQ. CDR3 length equals 15 residues. The CDR3: CASSHVGQGSTEAFF. In DNA, the CDR3 is TGCGCCAGCAGCCACGTTGGACAGGGAAGCACTGAAGCTTTCTTT.

This clone was recorded at least ten times. The chain employs TRBV11-1 and TRBJ1-5; the D gene is possibly TRBD1 (5 bases). This CDR3 contains 16 residues. The V gene lost 2 bases and the J gene lost 0 bases, with 11 bases spanning the gap. From germline, CDR1 is SGHAT and CDR2 FQDESV (reference sequence). DNA of the CDR3: TGTGCCAGCAGCTTATACACAGGCGATAGCAATCAGCCCCAGCATTTT. Protein product: CASSLYTGDSNQPQHF.

Many counts were recorded for this clone. The chain links TRBV5-1 to TRBJ2-2; 7 bases fit TRBD2. Germline assignment: CDR1 SGHRS and CDR2 YFSETQ. The CDR3 has 19 residues. The junction had 14 bases not matched to a gene; V was cut back by 0 bases and J by 3 bases. CDR3 amino acids: CASSLGNPLAGRDTGELFF. The CDR3 region has the DNA TGCGCCAGCAGCTTGGGGAACCCCCTGGCAGGGAGGGACACCGGGGAGCTGTTTTTT. Filled out from reference TRBV5-1 and TRBJ2-2, the complete variable domain reads KAGVTQTPRYLIKTRGQQVTLSCSPISGHRSVSWYQQTPGQGLQFLFEYFSETQRNKGNFPGRFSGRQFSNSRSEMNVSTLELGDSALYLCASSLGNPLAGRDTGELFFGEGSRLTVL.

This clone showed up many times. Here the CDR3 reads CASASGGATGELFF. CDR3 nucleotide sequence: TGTGCCAGCGCTAGCGGGGGGGCGACCGGGGAGCTGTTTTTT. The V and J genes are TRBV28 and TRBJ2-2, with TRBD2 matching over 12 bases. Germline CDR1 is MDHEN and CDR2 is SYDVKM. The CDR3 has 14 amino acids. V trimming: 8 bases; J trimming: 5 bases; junction bases outside the gene matches: 3.

The J gene is TRBJ2-2, the V gene TRBV9; 7 positions agree with TRBD1. CDR1 and CDR2 (germline): SGDLS, YYNGEE. J was trimmed by 4 bases and V by 4 bases; bases with no gene match: 4. The CDR3 covers 14 residues. The CDR3 DNA reads as TGTGCCAGCAGCTCTCAGGGGGTCACCGGGGAGCTGTTTTTT. Translated, it gives CASSSQGVTGELFF.

The CDR3 DNA reads TGTGCCAGCAGCGTAGATGTAGGGGAGCTGTTTTTT. Protein sequence: CASSVDVGELFF. The J gene is TRBJ2-2, the V gene TRBV9; no definite D call. Between the trimmed V and J ends, which lost 0 bases and 8 bases, there was a span of 5 bases. The CDR3 spans 12 residues. Germline loops: CDR1 SGDLS, CDR2 YYNGEE.

This clone turned up a few times. The chain is built from TRBV7-8 and TRBJ2-7; no clear D gene. The germline V and J ends were trimmed by 7 bases and 0 bases, with 7 bases remaining between them. This CDR3 region has 12 residues. Germline CDR1 reads SGHVS; CDR2 reads FQNEAQ. CDR3 in DNA: TGTGCCAGCACCGCACTCTCCTACGAGCAGTACTTC. This sequence encodes CASTALSYEQYF.

This clone rates as medium-sized. The rearrangement uses TRBV4-1 and TRBJ2-6; D is possibly TRBD1 (5 bases). V gave up 7 bases and J gave up 1 base, with 14 bases separating them. The CDR3 consists of 16 residues. Germline V gene data show CDR1 as MGHRA and CDR2 as YSYEKL. CDR3 DNA sequence: TGCGCCAGCAAACATGGGGCATCGTCTGGGGCCAACGTCCTGACTTTC. This translates into CASKHGASSGANVLTF.

This clone was picked up many times. This sequence joins TRBV3-1 and TRBJ2-5, with 9 bases matching TRBD2. The CDR3 is 15 amino acids. The ends lost 5 bases at V and 2 bases at J; junction bases unmatched: 6. Germline CDR1 LGHDT, CDR2 YNNKEL (reference sequence). CDR3 region: CASSALAGKQETQYF. The CDR3 DNA reads TGTGCCAGCAGCGCCCTAGCGGGGAAGCAAGAGACCCAGTACTTC.

Only a few counts were recorded for this clone. The chain has TRBV6-1 and TRBJ2-2, with D perhaps matching TRBD2 (6 bases). This CDR3 comprises 14 residues. Deletions cut 6 bases from V and 6 bases from J, with 14 bases between. Germline assignment: CDR1 MNHNS and CDR2 SASEGT. For the CDR3, the DNA is TGTGCCAGCAGGAAAACGGGACTTCCCGGGGAGCTGTTTTTT. Protein sequence: CASRKTGLPGELFF.

This clone was detected many times. V is TRBV20-1 and J is TRBJ2-3; a possible D gene is TRBD2 (6 bases). V lost 3 bases to trimming and J lost 4 bases, with 26 bases between them. There are 18 residues in the CDR3. Germline V lookup: CDR1 DFQATT, CDR2 SNEGSKA (reference sequence). The CDR3 DNA is TGCAGTGCTAGGCGTACCCCCGGGACTGGACTCTCGCCAGATACGCAGTATTTT. Its translation: CSARRTPGTGLSPDTQYF.

Concerning this clone itself: A junction boundary mismatches the germline segment, possibly from a read error. The chain employs TRBV7-7 and TRBJ2-5, with a tentative D call TRBD1 (5 bases). The CDR3 extends over 15 amino acids. CDR1 SSHAT and CDR2 FNYEAQ come from the germline V gene (reference sequence). The CDR3 region is CASSLTWGFGETQYF. Here the CDR3 DNA reads TGTGCTAGCAGCTTAACGTGGGGCTTCGGGGAGACCCAGTACTTC.

This clone is termed medium-sized. The chain carries TRBV12-5 and TRBJ1-5; D call uncertain. Trimming cost V 0 bases and J 1 base, with 10 bases left between them. The CDR3 runs to 16 residues. Germline loops: CDR1 LGHNT, CDR2 FRNRAP. CDR3: CASGLVWRESNQPQHF. The CDR3 bases are TGTGCTAGTGGTTTGGTATGGAGGGAGAGCAATCAGCCCCAGCATTTT.

This clone was picked up a small number of times. A much larger clone lies a single base off, so this may be a read error. The J gene is TRBJ2-1, the V gene TRBV13, with D hard to call. CDR3 length: 19 residues. Germline CDR1 PRHDT, CDR2 FYEKMQ (reference sequence). The DNA for the CDR3 is TGTGCCAGCAGCCTTAGGTCGGTCTCACCATTAACCTCCTACAATGAGCAGTCCTTC. It encodes CASSLRSVSPLTSYNEQSF.

This clone was found a few times. The chain has TRBV12-3 or TRBV12-4 and TRBJ1-4; TRBD1 matches at 7 bases. V gave up 6 bases and J gave up 2 bases; unmatched junction bases: 3. The CDR3 runs to 14 residues. DNA for the CDR3: TGTGCCAGCAGCAACAGGGGTACTAATGAAAAACTGTTTTTT. As protein: CASSNRGTNEKLFF.